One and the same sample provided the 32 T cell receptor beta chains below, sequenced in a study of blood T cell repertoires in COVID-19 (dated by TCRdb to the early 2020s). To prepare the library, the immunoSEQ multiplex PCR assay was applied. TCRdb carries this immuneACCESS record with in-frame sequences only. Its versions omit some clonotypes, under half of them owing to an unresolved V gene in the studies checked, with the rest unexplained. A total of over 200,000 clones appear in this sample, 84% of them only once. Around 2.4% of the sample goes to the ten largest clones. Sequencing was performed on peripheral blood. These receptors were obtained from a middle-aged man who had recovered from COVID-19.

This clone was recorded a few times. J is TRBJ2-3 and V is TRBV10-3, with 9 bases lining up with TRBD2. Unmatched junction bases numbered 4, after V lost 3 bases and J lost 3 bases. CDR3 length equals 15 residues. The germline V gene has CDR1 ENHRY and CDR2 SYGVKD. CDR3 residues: CAISDSGGATDTQYF. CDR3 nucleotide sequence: TGTGCCATCAGTGATAGCGGGGGTGCGACAGATACGCAGTATTTT.

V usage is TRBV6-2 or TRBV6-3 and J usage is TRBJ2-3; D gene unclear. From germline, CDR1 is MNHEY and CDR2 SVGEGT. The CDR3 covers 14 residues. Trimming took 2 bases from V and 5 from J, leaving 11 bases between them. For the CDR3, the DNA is TGTGCCAGCAGTTACAGCGCTCAAGGAGATACGCAGTATTTT. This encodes CASSYSAQGDTQYF.

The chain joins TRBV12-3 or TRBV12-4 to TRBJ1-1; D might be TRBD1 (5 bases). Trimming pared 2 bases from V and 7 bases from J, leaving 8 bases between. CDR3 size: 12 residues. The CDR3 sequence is CASSLPGVEAFF. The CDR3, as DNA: TGTGCCAGCAGTTTACCGGGGGTTGAAGCTTTCTTT.

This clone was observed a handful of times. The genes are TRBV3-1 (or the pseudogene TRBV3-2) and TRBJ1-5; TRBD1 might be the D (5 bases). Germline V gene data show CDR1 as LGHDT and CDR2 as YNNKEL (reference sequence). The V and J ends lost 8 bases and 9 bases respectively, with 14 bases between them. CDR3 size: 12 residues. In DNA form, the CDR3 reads TGTGCCAGCGGGTTGAGCGGGGGGCCCCAGCATTTT. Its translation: CASGLSGGPQHF.

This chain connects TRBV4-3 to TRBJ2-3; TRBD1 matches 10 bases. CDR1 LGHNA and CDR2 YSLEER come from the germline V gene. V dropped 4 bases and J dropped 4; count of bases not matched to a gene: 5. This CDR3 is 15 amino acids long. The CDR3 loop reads CASSRGDRGADTQYF. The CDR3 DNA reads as TGCGCCAGCAGCCGTGGGGACAGGGGAGCAGATACGCAGTATTTT.

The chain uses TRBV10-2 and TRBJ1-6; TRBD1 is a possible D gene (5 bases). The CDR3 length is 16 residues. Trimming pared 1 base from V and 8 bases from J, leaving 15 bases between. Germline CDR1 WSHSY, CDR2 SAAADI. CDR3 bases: TGCGCCAGCAGTGAGTTGGCAGGTTCGGGGGATTCACCCCTCCACTTT. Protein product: CASSELAGSGDSPLHF.

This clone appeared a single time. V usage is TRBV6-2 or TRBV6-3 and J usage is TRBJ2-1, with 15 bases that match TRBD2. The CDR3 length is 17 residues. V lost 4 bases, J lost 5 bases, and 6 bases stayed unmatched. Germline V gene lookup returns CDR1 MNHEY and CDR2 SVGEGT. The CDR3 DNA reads TGTGCCAGCAGTTGGGGGACTAGCGGGGGGCTAAACAATGAGCAGTTCTTC. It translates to CASSWGTSGGLNNEQFF.

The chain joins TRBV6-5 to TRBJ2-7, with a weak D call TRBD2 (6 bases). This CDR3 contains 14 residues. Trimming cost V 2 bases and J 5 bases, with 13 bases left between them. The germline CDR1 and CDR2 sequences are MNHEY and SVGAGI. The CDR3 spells CASSYEGGIDEQYF. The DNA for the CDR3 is TGTGCCAGCAGTTACGAAGGCGGGATTGACGAGCAGTACTTC.

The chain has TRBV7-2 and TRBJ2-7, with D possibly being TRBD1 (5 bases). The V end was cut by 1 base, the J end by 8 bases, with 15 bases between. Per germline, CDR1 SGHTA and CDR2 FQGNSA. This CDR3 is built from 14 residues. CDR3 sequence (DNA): TGTGCCAGCAGCTTAGAATTAAGGGGTGGGAAGCAGTACTTC. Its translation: CASSLELRGGKQYF. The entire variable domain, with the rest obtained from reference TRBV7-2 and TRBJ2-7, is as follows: GAGVSQSPSNKVTEKGKDVELRCDPISGHTALYWYRQSLGQGLEFLIYFQGNSAPDKSGLPSDRFSAERTGGSVSTLTIQRTQQEDSAVYLCASSLELRGGKQYFGPGTRLTVT.

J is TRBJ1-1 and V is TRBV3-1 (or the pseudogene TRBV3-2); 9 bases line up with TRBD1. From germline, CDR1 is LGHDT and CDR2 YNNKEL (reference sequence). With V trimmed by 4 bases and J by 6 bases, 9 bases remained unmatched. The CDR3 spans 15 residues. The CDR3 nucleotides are TGTGCCAGCAGCCTAACCGGGACAGGGTGGGCTGAAGCTTTCTTT. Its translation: CASSLTGTGWAEAFF.

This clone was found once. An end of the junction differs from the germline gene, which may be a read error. The CDR3 DNA reads TGCAGCGCTGAAACGGCGGGCACTGAAGCTTTCTTT. Translating gives CSAETAGTEAFF. The chain uses TRBV29-1 and TRBJ1-1; D gene ambiguous. This CDR3 spans 12 amino acids. CDR1 and CDR2 (germline): SQVTM, ANQGSEA.

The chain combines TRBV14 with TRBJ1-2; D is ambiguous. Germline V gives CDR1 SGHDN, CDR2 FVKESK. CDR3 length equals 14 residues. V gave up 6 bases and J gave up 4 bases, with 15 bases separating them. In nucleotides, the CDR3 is TGTGCCAGCAGTCTGCGGGGATTCAGCTATGGCTACACCTTC. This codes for CASSLRGFSYGYTF.

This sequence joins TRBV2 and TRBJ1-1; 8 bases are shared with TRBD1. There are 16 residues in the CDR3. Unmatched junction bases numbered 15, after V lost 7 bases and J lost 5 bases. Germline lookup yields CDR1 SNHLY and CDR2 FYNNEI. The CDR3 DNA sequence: TGTGCCAGCACCTTAATCCCGGGACAGGAGGTAACTGAAGCTTTCTTT. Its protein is CASTLIPGQEVTEAFF.

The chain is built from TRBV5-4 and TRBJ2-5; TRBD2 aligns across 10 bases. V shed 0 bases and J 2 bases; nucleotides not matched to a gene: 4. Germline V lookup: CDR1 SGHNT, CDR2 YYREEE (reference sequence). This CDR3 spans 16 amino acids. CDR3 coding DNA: TGTGCCAGCAGCTTGGAGGTGACTAGCGGGCAAGAGACCCAGTACTTC. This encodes CASSLEVTSGQETQYF. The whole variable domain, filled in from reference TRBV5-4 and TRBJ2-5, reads ETGVTQSPTHLIKTRGQQVTLRCSSQSGHNTVSWYQQALGQGPQFIFQYYREEENGRGNFPPRFSGLQFPNYSSELNVNALELDDSALYLCASSLEVTSGQETQYFGPGTRLLVL.

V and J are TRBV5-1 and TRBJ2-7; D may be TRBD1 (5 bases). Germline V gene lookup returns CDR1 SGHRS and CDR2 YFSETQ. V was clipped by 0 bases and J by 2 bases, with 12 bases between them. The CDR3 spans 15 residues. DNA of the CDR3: TGCGCCAGCAGCTTGGAGTCAGGGTGGACCTACGAGCAGTACTTC. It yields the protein CASSLESGWTYEQYF.

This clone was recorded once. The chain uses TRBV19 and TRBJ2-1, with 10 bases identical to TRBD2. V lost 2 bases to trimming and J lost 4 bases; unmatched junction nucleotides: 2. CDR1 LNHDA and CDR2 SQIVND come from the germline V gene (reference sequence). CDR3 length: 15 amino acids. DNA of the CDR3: TGTGCCAGTAGTATAAGGACTAGCGGTTACAATGAGCAGTTCTTC. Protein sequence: CASSIRTSGYNEQFF.

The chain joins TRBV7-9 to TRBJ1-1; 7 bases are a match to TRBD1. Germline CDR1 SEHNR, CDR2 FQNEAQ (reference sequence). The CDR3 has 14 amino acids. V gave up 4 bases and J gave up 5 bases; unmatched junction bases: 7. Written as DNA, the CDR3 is TGTGCCAGCAGCTCTTGGGACAGATGGACTGAAGCTTTCTTT. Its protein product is CASSSWDRWTEAFF.

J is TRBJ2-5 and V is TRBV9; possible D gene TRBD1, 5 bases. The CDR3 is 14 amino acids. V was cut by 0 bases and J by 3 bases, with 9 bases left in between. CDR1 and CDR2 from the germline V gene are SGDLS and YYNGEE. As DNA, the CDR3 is TGTGCCAGCAGCGTAGGGCAGGGTGAAGAGACCCAGTACTTC. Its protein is CASSVGQGEETQYF.

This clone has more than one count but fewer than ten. The CDR3 DNA reads TGTGCCGGAAGGGGGCTTAGCGAGACCCAGTACTTC. It translates to CAGRGLSETQYF. The J gene is TRBJ2-5, the V gene TRBV7-9; the match to TRBD1 covers 7 bases. Germline trimming cut 11 bases from V and 5 bases from J; bases unmatched to any gene: 8. The CDR3 is made up of 12 amino acids. Germline CDR1 is SEHNR and CDR2 is FQNEAQ (reference sequence).

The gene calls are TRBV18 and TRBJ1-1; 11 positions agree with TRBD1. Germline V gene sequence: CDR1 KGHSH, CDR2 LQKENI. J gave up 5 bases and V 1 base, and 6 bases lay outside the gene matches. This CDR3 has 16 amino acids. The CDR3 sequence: CASSPRTGGAGTEAFF. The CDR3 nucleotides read TGTGCCAGCTCACCACGGACAGGGGGCGCAGGGACTGAAGCTTTCTTT.

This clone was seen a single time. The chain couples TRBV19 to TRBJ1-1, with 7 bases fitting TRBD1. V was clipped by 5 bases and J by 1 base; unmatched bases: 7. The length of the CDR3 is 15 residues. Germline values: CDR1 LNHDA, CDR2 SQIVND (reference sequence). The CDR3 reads CASSPGDSPNTEAFF. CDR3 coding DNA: TGTGCCAGTAGTCCCGGGGACAGCCCGAACACTGAAGCTTTCTTT.

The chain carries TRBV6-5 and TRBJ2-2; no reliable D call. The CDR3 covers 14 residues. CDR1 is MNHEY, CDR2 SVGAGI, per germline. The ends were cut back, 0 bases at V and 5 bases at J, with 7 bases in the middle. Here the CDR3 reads CASSYSRGTGELFF. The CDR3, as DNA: TGTGCCAGCAGTTACTCGAGAGGAACCGGGGAGCTGTTTTTT.

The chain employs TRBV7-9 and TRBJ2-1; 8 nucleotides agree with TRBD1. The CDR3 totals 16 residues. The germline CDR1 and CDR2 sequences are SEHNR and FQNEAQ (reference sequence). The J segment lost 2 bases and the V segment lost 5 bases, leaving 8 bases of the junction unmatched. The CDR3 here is CASSPAQGATYNEQFF. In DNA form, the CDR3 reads TGTGCCAGCAGCCCCGCTCAGGGGGCCACCTACAATGAGCAGTTCTTC.

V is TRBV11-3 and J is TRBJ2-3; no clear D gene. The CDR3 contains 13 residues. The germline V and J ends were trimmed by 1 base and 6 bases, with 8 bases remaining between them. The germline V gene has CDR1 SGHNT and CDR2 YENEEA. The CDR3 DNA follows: TGTGCCAGCAGCTTAGGTCCGAGGGATACGCAGTATTTT. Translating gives CASSLGPRDTQYF. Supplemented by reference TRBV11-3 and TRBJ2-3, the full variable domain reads EAGVVQSPRYKIIEKKQPVAFWCNPISGHNTLYWYLQNLGQGPELLIRYENEEAVDDSQLPKDRFSAERLKGVDSTLKIQPAELGDSAVYLCASSLGPRDTQYFGPGTRLTVL.

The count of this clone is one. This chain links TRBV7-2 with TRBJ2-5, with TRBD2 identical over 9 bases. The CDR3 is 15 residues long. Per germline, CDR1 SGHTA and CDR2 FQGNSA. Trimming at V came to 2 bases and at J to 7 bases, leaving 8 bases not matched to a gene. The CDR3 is CASSLSPAGGTTQYF. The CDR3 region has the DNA TGTGCCAGCAGCTTATCGCCAGCGGGGGGAACGACCCAGTACTTC.

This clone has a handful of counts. DNA of the CDR3: TGTGCCAGCAGCTTCGGGGGGCGGGGCTCCTACAATGAGCAGTTCTTC. Translating it yields CASSFGGRGSYNEQFF. The rearrangement links TRBV7-8 to TRBJ2-1; D may be TRBD2 (7 bases). V dropped 3 bases and J dropped 0 bases, with 12 bases sitting between them. The CDR3 length is 16 residues. Per germline, CDR1 SGHVS and CDR2 FQNEAQ.

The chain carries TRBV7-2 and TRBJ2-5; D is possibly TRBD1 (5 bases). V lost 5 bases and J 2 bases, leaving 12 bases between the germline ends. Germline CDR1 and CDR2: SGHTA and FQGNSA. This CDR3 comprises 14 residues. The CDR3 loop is CASSPPRVQETQYF. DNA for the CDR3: TGTGCCAGCAGCCCGCCCAGGGTGCAAGAGACCCAGTACTTC.

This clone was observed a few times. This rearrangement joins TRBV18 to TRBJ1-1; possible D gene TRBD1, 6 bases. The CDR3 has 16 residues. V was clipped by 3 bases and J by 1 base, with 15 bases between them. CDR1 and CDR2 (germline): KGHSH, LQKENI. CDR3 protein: CASSPTTWDTNTEAFF. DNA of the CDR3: TGTGCCAGCTCACCGACCACGTGGGACACGAACACTGAAGCTTTCTTT.

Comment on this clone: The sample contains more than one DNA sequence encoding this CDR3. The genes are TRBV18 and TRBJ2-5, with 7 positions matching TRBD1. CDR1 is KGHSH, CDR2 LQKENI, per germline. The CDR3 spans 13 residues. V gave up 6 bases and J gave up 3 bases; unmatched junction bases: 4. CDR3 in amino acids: CASSPGTEETQYF. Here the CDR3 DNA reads TGTGCCAGCTCCCCCGGGACAGAAGAGACCCAGTACTTC. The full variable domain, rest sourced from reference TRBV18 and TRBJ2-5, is NAGVMQNPRHLVRRRGQEARLRCSPMKGHSHVYWYRQLPEEGLKFMVYLQKENIIDESGMPKERFSAEFPKEGPSILRIQQVVRGDSAAYFCASSPGTEETQYFGPGTRLLVL.

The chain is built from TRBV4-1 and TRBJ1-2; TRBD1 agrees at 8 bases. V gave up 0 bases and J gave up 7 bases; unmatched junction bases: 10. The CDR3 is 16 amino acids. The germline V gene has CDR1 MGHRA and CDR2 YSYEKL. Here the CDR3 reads CASSQEDLRGRGGYTF. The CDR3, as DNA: TGCGCCAGCAGCCAAGAAGATCTCAGGGGGCGAGGTGGCTACACCTTC.

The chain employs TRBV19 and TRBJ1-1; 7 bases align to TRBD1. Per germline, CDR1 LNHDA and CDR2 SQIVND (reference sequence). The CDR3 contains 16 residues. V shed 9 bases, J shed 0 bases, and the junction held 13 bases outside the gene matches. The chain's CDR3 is CASAQGRRHMNTEAFF. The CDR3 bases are TGTGCCAGCGCACAGGGGCGGCGACATATGAACACTGAAGCTTTCTTT.

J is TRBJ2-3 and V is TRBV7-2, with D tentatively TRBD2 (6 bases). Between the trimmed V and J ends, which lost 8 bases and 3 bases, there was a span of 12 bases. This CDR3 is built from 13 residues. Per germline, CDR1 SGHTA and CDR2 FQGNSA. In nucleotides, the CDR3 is TGTGCCAGCGCTATAGCGGAAACAGATACGCAGTATTTT. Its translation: CASAIAETDTQYF.